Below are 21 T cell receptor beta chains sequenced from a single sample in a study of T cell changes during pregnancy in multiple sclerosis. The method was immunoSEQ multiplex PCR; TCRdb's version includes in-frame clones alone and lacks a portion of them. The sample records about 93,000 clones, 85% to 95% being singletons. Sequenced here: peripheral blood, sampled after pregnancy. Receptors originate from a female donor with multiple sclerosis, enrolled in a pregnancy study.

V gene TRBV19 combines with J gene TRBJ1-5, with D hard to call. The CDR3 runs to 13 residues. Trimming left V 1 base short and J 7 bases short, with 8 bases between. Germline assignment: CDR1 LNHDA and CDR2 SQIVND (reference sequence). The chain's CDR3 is CASSIVGGQPQHF. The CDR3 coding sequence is TGTGCCAGTAGTATAGTTGGAGGACAGCCCCAGCATTTT.

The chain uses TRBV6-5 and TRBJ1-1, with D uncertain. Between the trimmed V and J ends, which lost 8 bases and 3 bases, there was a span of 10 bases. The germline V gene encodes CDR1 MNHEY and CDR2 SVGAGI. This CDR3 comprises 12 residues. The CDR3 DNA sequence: TGTGCCAGCGAGGCAGCAGACACTGAAGCTTTCTTT. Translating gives CASEAADTEAFF.

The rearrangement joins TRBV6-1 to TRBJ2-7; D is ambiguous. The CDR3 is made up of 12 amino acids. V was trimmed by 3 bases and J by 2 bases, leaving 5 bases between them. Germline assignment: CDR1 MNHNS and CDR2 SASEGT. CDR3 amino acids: CASSDGPYEQYF. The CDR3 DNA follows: TGTGCCAGCAGTGACGGTCCCTACGAGCAGTACTTC.

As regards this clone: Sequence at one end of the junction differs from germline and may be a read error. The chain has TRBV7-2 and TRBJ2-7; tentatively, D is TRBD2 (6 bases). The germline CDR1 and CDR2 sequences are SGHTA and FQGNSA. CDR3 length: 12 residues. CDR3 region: CASSLGFGGMSF. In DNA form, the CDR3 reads TGTGCCAGCAGCTTAGGGTTCGGGGGTATGTCCTTC.

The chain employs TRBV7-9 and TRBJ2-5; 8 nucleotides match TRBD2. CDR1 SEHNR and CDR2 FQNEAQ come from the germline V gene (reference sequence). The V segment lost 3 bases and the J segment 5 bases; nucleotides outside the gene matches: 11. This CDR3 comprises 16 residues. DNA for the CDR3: TGTGCCAGCAGCTTTCGCGGGGTAGCGGGGCTCGAGACCCAGTACTTC. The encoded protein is CASSFRGVAGLETQYF.

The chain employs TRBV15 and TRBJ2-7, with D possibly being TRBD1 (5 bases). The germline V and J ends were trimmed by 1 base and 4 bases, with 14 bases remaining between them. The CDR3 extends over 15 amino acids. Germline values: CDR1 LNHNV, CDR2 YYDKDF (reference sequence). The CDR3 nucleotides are TGTGCCACCAGCAGAGGTGGGGCGCACCTATACGAGCAGTACTTC. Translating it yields CATSRGGAHLYEQYF. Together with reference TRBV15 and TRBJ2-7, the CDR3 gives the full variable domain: DAMVIQNPRYQVTQFGKPVTLSCSQTLNHNVMYWYQQKSSQAPKLLFHYYDKDFNNEADTPDNFQSRRPNTSFCFLDIRSPGLGDTAMYLCATSRGGAHLYEQYFGPGTRLTVT.

DNA for the CDR3: TGCGCCAGCAGCCACGGGACAGGGAGGGATGAGCAGTTCTTC. It yields the protein CASSHGTGRDEQFF. The chain joins TRBV5-1 to TRBJ2-1; 9 nucleotides align to TRBD1. The germline gives CDR1 SGHRS, CDR2 YFSETQ. The CDR3 totals 14 residues. Trimming took 4 bases from V and 8 from J; bases not matched to a gene: 7.

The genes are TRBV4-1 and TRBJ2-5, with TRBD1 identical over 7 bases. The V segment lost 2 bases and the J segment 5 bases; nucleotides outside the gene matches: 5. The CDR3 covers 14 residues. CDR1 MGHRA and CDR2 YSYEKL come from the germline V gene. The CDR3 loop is CASSQQGVGETQYF. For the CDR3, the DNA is TGCGCCAGCAGCCAACAGGGGGTTGGGGAGACCCAGTACTTC.

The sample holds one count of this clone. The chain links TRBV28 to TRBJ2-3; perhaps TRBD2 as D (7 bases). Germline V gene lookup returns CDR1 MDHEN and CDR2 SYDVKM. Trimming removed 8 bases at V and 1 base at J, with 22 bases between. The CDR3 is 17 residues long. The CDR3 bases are TGTGCCAGCGGCGGGAGAGGGGGGTCCTATGGCACAGATACGCAGTATTTT. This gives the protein CASGGRGGSYGTDTQYF.

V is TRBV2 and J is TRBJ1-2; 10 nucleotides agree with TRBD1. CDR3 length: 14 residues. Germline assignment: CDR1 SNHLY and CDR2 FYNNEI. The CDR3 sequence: CAMNPGQGHEGYTF. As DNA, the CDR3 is TGTGCTATGAACCCGGGACAGGGGCACGAGGGCTACACCTTC.

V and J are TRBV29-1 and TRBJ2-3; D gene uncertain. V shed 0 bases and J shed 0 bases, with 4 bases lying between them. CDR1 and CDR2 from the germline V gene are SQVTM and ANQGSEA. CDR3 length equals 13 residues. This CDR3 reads CSVEETSTDTQYF. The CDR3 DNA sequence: TGCAGCGTTGAAGAGACTAGCACAGATACGCAGTATTTT.

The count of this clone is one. CDR3 sequence reads: CASSESIAGPYEQYF. The CDR3 DNA sequence: TGCGCCAGCAGTGAGTCGATAGCGGGACCCTACGAGCAGTACTTC. This chain joins TRBV10-1 and TRBJ2-7, with 8 bases fitting TRBD2. This CDR3 comprises 15 residues. Germline CDR1 and CDR2: WNHNN and SYGVQD (reference sequence). V was clipped by 0 bases and J by 2 bases; unmatched bases: 3.

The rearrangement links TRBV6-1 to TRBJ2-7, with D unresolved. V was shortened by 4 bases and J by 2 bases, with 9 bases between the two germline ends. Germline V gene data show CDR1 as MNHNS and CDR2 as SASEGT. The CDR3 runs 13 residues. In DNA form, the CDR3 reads TGTGCCAGCAGTGGTGTCGGTCCCTACGAGCAGTACTTC. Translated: CASSGVGPYEQYF.

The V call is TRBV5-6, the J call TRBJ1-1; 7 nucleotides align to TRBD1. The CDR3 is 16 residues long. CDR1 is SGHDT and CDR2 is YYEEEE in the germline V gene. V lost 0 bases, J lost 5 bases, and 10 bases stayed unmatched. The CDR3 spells CASSLASRGMLTEAFF. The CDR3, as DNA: TGTGCCAGCAGCTTGGCCAGCAGGGGGATGTTAACTGAAGCTTTCTTT.

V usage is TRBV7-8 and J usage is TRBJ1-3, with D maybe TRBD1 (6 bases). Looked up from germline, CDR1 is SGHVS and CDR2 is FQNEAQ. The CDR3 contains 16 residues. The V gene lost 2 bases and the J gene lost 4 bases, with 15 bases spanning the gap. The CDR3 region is CASSLQLQGSGNTIYF. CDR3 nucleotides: TGTGCCAGCAGCTTACAATTACAGGGTTCAGGAAACACCATATATTTT. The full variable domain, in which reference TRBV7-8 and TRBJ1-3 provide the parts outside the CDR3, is GAGVSQSPRYKVAKRGQDVALRCDPISGHVSLFWYQQALGQGPEFLTYFQNEAQLDKSGLPSDRFFAERPEGSVSTLKIQRTQQEDSAVYLCASSLQLQGSGNTIYFGEGSWLTVV.

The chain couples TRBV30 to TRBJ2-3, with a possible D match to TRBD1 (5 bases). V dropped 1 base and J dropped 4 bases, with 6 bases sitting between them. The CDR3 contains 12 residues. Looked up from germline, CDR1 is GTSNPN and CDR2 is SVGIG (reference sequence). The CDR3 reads CAWSEQADTQYF. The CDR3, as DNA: TGTGCCTGGAGTGAACAGGCAGATACGCAGTATTTT.

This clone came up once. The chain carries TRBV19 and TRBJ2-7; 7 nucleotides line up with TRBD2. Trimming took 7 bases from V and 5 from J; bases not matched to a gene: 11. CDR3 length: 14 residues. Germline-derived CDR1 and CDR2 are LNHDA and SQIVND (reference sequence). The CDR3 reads CASTLTSTSHEQYF. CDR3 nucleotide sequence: TGTGCCAGTACCCTCACCTCGACTAGCCACGAGCAGTACTTC.

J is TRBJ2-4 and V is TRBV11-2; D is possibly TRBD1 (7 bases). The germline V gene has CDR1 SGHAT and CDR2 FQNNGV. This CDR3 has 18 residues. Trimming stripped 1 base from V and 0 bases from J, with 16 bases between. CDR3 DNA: TGTGCCAGCAGCTTAGTCCCGAGACAGGGACTAGCCAAAAACATTCAGTACTTC. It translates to CASSLVPRQGLAKNIQYF. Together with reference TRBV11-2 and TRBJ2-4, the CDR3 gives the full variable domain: EAGVAQSPRYKIIEKRQSVAFWCNPISGHATLYWYQQILGQGPKLLIQFQNNGVVDDSQLPKDRFSAERLKGVDSTLKIQPAKLEDSAVYLCASSLVPRQGLAKNIQYFGAGTRLSVL.

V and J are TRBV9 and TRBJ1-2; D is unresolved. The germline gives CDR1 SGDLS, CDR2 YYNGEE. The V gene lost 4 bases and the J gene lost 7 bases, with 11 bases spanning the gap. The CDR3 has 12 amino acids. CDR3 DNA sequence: TGTGCCAGCAGCTCCCAAGCGGGTGGCTACACCTTC. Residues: CASSSQAGGYTF.

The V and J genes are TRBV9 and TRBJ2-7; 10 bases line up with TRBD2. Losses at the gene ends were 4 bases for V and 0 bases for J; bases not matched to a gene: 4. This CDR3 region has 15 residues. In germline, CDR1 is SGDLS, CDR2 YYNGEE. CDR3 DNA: TGTGCCAGCAGCCCGAGCGGGGGGGACTCCTACGAGCAGTACTTC. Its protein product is CASSPSGGDSYEQYF.

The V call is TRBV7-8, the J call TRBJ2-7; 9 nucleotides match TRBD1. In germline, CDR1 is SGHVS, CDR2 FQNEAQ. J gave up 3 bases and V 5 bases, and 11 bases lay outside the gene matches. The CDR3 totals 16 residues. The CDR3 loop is CASSLNRGQVVYEQYF. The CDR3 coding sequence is TGTGCCAGCAGCCTAAACAGGGGGCAGGTGGTCTACGAGCAGTACTTC.